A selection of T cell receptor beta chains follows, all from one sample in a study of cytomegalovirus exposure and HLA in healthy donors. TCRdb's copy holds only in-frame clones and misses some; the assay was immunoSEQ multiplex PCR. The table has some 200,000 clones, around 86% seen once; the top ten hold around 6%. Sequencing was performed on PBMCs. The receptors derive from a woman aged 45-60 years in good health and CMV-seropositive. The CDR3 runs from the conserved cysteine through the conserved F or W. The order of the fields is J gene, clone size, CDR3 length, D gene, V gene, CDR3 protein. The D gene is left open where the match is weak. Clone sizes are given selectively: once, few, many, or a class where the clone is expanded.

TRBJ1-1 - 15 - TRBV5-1 CASSLRQNLNTEAFF
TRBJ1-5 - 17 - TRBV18 CASSPLGGLYSNRPQHF
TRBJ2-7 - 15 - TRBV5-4 CASSLYLGHSYEQYF
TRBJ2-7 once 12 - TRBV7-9 CSSSLIGYEQYF
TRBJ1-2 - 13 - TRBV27 CASSLGGANGYTF
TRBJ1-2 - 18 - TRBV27 CASRPLSRWGGDSYGYTF
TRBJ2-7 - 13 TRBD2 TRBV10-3 CAAGTSGTYEQYF
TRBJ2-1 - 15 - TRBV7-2 CASSLAGGAHNEQFF
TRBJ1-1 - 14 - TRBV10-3 CAISNLQGNTEAFF
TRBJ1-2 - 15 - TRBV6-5 CASSYSTWANYGYTF
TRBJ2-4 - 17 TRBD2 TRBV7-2 CASSPHIAGLAKNIQYF
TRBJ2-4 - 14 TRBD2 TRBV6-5 CASRPSGAKNIQYF
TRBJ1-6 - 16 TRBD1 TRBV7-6 CASSLDRFRDNSPLHF
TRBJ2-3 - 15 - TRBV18 CASSPGQGLGDTQYF
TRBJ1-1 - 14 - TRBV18 CASSGDSLNTEAFF
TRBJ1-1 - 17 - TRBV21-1 CASSKRPRGMLNTEAFF
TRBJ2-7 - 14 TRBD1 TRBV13 CASSSRTGGYEQYF
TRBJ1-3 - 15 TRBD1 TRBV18 CASSAGQVSGNTIYF
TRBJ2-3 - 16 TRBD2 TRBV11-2 CASSLLGAGVSDTQYF
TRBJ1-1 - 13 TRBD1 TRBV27 CASSSDRGNIAFF
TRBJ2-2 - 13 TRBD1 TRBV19 CASRDRGTGELFF
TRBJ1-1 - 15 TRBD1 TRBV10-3 CAISGAGTVNTEAFF
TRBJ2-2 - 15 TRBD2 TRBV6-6 CASSRGTSGTGELFF
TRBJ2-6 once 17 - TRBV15 CATSKTRISSGANVLTF
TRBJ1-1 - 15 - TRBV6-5 CASSYSLNLNTEAFF
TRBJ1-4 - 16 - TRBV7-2 CASSLGILRGGEKLFF
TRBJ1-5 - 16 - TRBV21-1 CASSKKDRGIDQPQHF
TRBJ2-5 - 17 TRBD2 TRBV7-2 CASSLVPLAGARETQYF
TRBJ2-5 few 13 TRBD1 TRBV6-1 CASETGQSETQYF
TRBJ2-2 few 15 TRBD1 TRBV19 CASTSQGAGTGELFF
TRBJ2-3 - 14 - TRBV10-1 CASSESGGPDTQYF
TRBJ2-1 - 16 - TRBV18 CASSPPGGGSYNEQFF
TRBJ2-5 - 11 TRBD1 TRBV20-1 CSATGGETQYF
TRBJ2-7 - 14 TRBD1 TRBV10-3 CAISVGTGGYEQYF
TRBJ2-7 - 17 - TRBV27 CASSTYFGSPLSYEQYF
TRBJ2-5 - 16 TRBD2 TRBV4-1 CASSLGTSGRQETQYF
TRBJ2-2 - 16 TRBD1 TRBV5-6 CASSPGQLWNTGELFF
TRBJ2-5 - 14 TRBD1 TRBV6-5 CASSSGQGGETQYF
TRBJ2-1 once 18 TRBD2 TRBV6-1 CASSGGGVTSATYNEQFF
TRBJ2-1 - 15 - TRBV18 CASSPRGDKNNEQFF
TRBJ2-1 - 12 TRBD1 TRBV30 CAWSRQGYEQFF
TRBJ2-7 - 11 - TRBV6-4 CASTPQDEQYF
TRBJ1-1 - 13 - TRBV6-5 CASSYVFNTEAFF
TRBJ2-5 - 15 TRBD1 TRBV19 CASSALQGAAETQYF
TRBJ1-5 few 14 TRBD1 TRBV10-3 CAISSQGANQPQHF
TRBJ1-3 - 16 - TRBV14 CASRIIQGVSGNTIYF
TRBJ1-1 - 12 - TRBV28 CASRESLTEAFF
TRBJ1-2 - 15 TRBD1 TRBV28 CASSLGTGRDYGYTF